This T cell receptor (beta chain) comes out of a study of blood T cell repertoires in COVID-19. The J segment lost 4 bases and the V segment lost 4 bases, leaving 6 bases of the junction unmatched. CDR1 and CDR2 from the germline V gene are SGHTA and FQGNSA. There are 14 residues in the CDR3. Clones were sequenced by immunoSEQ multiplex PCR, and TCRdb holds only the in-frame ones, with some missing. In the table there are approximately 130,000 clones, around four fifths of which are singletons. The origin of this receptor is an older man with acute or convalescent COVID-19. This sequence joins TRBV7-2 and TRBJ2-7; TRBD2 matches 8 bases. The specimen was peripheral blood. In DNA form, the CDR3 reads TGTGCCAGCAGCTCAGGCGGGGGGCCGTACGAGCAGTACTTC. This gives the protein CASSSGGGPYEQYF. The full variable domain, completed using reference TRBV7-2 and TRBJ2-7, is GAGVSQSPSNKVTEKGKDVELRCDPISGHTALYWYRQSLGQGLEFLIYFQGNSAPDKSGLPSDRFSAERTGGSVSTLTIQRTQQEDSAVYLCASSSGGGPYEQYFGPGTRLTVT.